Sequencing of this T cell receptor (beta chain) was carried out in a study of shared clonotypes between healthy human individuals. In regard to this clone: Its antigen is undetermined.

V was pared by 2 bases and J by 8 bases, with 15 bases between. Per germline, CDR1 MNHEY and CDR2 SVGAGI. This CDR3 contains 15 residues. Assay used: immunoSEQ multiplex PCR; TCRdb lists only in-frame clones, some missing. The sample consists of around 1.9 million clones, just over 90% of them appearing once. Broader study findings: Among a few donors, approximately 5% of naive CD4 clonotypes were found in common. Among donors, the sharing of clonotypes was expected to be influenced by sequencing depth. Lower generation probabilities were found for non-shared clonotypes than for those shared by all four donors.

CD8 cells regarded as naive lacked CD45RO, were positively chosen for CCR7, and omitted terminally differentiated effector memory CD45RA+ cells. This TCR derives from a man in his late teens or twenties in good health. Some clones in this sample may be carry-over from other donors' samples. J is TRBJ1-4 and V is TRBV6-5; D may be TRBD1 (5 bases). Sequencing used naive CD8+ T cells from PBMCs. The chain's CDR3 is CASSYDWTLAEKLFF. The CDR3 nucleotides are TGTGCCAGCAGTTACGATTGGACACTTGCAGAAAAACTGTTTTTT.